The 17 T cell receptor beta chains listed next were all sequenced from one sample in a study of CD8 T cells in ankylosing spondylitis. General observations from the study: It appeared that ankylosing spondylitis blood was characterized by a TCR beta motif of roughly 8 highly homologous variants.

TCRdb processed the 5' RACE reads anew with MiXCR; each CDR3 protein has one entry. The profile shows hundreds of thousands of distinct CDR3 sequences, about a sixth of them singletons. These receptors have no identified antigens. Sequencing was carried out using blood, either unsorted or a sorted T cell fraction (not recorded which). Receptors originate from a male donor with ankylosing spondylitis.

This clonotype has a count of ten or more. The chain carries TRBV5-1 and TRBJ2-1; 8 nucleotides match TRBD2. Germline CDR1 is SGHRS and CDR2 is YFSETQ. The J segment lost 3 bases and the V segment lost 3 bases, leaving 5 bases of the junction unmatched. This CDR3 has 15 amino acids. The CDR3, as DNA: TGCGCCAGCAGCTGGGAAGCGGGGGACTACAATGAGCAGTTCTTC. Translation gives CASSWEAGDYNEQFF. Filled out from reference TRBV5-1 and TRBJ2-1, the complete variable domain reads KAGVTQTPRYLIKTRGQQVTLSCSPISGHRSVSWYQQTPGQGLQFLFEYFSETQRNKGNFPGRFSGRQFSNSRSEMNVSTLELGDSALYLCASSWEAGDYNEQFFGPGTRLTVL.

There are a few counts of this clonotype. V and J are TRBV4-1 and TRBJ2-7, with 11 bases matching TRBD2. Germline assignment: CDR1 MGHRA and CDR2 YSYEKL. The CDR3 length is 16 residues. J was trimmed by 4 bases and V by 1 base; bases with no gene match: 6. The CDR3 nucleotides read TGCGCCAGCAGCCAAGCCCCGCGGACTAGCGGGTACGAGCAGTACTTC. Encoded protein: CASSQAPRTSGYEQYF.

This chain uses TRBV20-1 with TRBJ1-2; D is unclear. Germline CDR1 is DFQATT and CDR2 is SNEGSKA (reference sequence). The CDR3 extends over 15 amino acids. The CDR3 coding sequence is TGCAGCATACTTTTGGGCCTTCTTCACCCCTATGGCTACACCTTC. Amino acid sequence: CSILLGLLHPYGYTF.

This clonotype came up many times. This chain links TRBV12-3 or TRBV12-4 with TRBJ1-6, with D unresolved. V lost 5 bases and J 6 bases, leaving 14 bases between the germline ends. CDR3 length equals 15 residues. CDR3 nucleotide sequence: TGTGCCAGCAGTACGGACCGGCGGGGTAATTCACCCCTCCACTTT. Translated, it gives CASSTDRRGNSPLHF.

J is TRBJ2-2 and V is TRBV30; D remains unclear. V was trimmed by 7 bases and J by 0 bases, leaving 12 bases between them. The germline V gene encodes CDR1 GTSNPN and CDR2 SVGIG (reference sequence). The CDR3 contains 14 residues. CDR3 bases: TGTGCCTCTCCCAGGCCAGCGAACACCGGGGAGCTGTTTTTT. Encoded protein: CASPRPANTGELFF.

The chain's CDR3 is CASRDMYGRSGNTIYF. CDR3 nucleotide sequence: TGTGCCAGCAGGGACATGTACGGCCGTTCGGGAAACACCATATATTTT. This chain links TRBV6-1 with TRBJ1-3, with a tentative D call TRBD1 (5 bases). The CDR3 spans 16 residues. Trimming left V 6 bases short and J 4 bases short, with 19 bases between. The germline CDR1 and CDR2 sequences are MNHNS and SASEGT.

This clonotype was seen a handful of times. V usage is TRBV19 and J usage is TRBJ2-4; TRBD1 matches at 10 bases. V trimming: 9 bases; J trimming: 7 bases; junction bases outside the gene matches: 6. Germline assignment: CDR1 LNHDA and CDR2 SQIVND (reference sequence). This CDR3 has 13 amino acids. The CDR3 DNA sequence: TGTGCCAGCCGGGACAGGGGTTTGAACATTCAGTACTTC. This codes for CASRDRGLNIQYF.

This CDR3 reads CASSPRDRATGAFF. CDR3 in DNA: TGTGCCAGCAGCCCCCGGGACAGGGCCACCGGAGCTTTCTTT. V is TRBV3-1 and J is TRBJ1-1, with 9 bases fitting TRBD1. The CDR3 spans 14 residues. The V and J ends lost 4 bases and 10 bases, in that order; junction bases with no gene match: 10. CDR1 is LGHDT, CDR2 YNNKEL, per germline (reference sequence).

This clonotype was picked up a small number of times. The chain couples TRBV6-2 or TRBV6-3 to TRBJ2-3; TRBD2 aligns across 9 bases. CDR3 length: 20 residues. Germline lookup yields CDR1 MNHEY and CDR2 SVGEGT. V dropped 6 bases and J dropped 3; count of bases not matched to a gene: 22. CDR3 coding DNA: TGTGCCAGCAGATTTGAGGTAGCGGGAGTATGGGGGGCACGGACAGATACGCAGTATTTT. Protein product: CASRFEVAGVWGARTDTQYF.

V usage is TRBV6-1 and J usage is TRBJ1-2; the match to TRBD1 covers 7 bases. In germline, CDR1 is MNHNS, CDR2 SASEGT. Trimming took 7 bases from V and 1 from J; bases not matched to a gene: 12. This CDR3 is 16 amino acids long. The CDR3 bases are TGTGCCAGCATCGATAAAGGACAGGCCATTAACTATGGCTACACCTTC. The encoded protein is CASIDKGQAINYGYTF.

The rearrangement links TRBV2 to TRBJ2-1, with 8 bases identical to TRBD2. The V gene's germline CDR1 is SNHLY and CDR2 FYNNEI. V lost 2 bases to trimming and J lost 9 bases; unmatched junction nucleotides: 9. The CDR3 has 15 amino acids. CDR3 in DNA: TGTGCCAGCAGTGAAAGGTCGGCGGGAGGACGTGAGCAGTTCTTC. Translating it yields CASSERSAGGREQFF. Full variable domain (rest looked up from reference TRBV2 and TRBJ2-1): EPEVTQTPSHQVTQMGQEVILRCVPISNHLYFYWYRQILGQKVEFLVSFYNNEISEKSEIFDDQFSVERPDGSNFTLKIRSTKLEDSAMYFCASSERSAGGREQFFGPGTRLTVL.

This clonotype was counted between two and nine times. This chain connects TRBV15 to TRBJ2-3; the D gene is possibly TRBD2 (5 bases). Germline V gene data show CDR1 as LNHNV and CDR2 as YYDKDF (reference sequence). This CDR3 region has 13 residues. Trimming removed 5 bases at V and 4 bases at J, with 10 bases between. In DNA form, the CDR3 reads TGTGCCACCAGCCGCAGGACTGCAGATACGCAGTATTTT. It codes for CATSRRTADTQYF.

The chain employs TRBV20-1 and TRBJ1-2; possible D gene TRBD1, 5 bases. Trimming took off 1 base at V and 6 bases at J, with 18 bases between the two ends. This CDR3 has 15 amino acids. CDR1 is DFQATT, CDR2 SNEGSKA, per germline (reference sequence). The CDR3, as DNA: TGCAGTGCTAGAGCCGAAATCCAGGGCTTCAATGGCTACACCTTC. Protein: CSARAEIQGFNGYTF.

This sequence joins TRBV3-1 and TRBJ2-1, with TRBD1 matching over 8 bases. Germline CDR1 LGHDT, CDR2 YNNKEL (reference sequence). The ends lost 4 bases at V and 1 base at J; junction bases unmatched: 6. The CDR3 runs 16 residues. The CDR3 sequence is CASSPSWTGSYNEQFF. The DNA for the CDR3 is TGTGCCAGCAGCCCTAGTTGGACAGGGTCCTACAATGAGCAGTTCTTC.

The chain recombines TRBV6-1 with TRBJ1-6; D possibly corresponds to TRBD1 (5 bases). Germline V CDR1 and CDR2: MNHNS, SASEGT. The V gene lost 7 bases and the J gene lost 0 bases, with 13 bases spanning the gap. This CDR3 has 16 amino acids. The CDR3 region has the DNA TGTGCCAGCAAACGGGGGGGGAGCTCCTATAATTCACCCCTCCACTTT. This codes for CASKRGGSSYNSPLHF.

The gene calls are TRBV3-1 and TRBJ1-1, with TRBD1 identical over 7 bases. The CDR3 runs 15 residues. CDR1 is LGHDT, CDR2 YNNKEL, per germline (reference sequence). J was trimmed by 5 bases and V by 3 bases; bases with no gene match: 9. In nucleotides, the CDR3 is TGTGCCAGCAGCCAGATTGACAGGGCGAAGACTGAAGCTTTCTTT. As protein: CASSQIDRAKTEAFF.

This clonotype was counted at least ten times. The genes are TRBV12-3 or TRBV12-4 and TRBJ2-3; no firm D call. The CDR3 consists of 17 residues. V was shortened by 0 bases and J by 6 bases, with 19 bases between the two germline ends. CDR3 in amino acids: CASSLAPSLGRYDTQYF. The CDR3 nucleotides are TGTGCCAGCAGTTTAGCGCCTAGTCTGGGCCGGTACGATACGCAGTATTTT.